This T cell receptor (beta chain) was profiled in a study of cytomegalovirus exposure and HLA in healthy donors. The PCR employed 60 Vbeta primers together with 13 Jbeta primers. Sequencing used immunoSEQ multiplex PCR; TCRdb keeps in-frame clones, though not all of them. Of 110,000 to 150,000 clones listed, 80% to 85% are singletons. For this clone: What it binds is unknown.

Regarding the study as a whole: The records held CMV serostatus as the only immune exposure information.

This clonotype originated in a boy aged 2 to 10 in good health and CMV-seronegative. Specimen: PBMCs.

CDR3 loop: CASSFYPGGASGANVLTF. CDR3 in DNA: TGTGCCAGCAGCTTTTATCCAGGGGGTGCCTCTGGGGCCAACGTCCTGACTTTC. This chain joins TRBV7-3 and TRBJ2-6; the match to TRBD1 covers 7 bases. This CDR3 region has 18 residues. Germline CDR1 reads SGHTA; CDR2 reads FQGTGA. Unmatched junction bases numbered 8, after V lost 3 bases and J lost 0 bases. Using reference TRBV7-3 and TRBJ2-6 for the parts outside the CDR3, the full variable domain is GAGVSQTPSNKVTEKGKYVELRCDPISGHTALYWYRQSLGQGPEFLIYFQGTGAADDSGLPNDRFFAVRPEGSVSTLKIQRTERGDSAVYLCASSFYPGGASGANVLTFGAGSRLTVL.